This T cell receptor (beta chain) was sequenced for a study of T cell clonality in common variable immunodeficiency. The table lists this clone with many counts. The antigen remains unidentified. From the germline J gene comes the end of the CDR3, since the read stops 3 residues before it. Patients had low serum IgG, IgA and/or IgM and specific antibody deficiency. Of CVID subjects, around 16 were female and roughly 29 male, mean age about 37. Measured with immunoSEQ multiplex PCR; TCRdb has only the in-frame clones, and not every one. The repertoire shows 32,000 or so clones, none seen only once; the top ten take 6% to 7.5%. The CDR3 is made up of 17 amino acids. V dropped 0 bases and J dropped 0 bases, with 13 bases sitting between them. Germline V lookup: CDR1 LGHNA, CDR2 YNFKEQ. Study observations and caveats: Common variable immunodeficiency TCR beta sequences reportedly had fewer deletions and N-nucleotide insertions.

The sample taken for sequencing was peripheral blood mononuclear cells. This clonotype was obtained from a human donor with common variable immunodeficiency. V gene TRBV4-2 combines with J gene TRBJ2-3; the D gene is possibly TRBD1 (5 bases). The covered CDR3 bases are TGTGCCAGCAGCCAAGAGCAGGGAAGGGTTAGCACAGATACG. It codes for CASSQEQGRVSTDT. Given in full, the CDR3 is CASSQEQGRVSTDTQYF.